Presented here are 14 T cell receptor beta chains from one specimen sequenced in a study of Ad26.COV2.S vaccination and SARS-CoV-2 variants. Libraries were prepared by immunoSEQ multiplex PCR; TCRdb keeps only in-frame clonotypes and omits some of them. Of some 340,000 clones detected, just under 85% appear once; the ten largest clones hold 2.1%. Treatment reported: approximately 18 received Ad26.COV2.S at low or high dose, single or two shots; about 5 received placebo; per-sample allocation not given. The study sampled participants on day 63 after the first vaccine or placebo injection. Specimen: peripheral blood, collected in a trial of Ad26.COV2.S vaccine versus placebo. These receptor sequences come from a person between 18 and 65 years old who received the Ad26.COV2.S COVID-19 vaccine or a placebo.

The chain recombines TRBV18 with TRBJ2-3; weak D call: TRBD1 (5 bases). The CDR3 extends over 15 amino acids. From germline, CDR1 is KGHSH and CDR2 LQKENI. The V end lost 7 bases, the J end lost 8 bases, and 22 bases lay between the germline ends. As DNA, the CDR3 is TGTGCCAGCTGTATAGACGTAGCCGAGCAGGGTACGCAGTATTTT. Protein product: CASCIDVAEQGTQYF.

Only one count was recorded for this clone. The V call is TRBV21-1, the J call TRBJ1-6. TRBV21-1 is given as a pseudogene. The CDR3 has 20 residues. CDR3 sequence: CASSKGITVGESSYNSPLHF. As DNA, the CDR3 is TGTGCCAGCAGCAAAGGTATAACTGTTGGGGAAAGCTCCTATAATTCACCCCTCCACTTT.

The genes are TRBV5-1 and TRBJ1-1, with 8 bases that match TRBD1. The CDR3 contains 17 residues. V was clipped by 5 bases and J by 3 bases; unmatched bases: 15. The germline V gene has CDR1 SGHRS and CDR2 YFSETQ. The DNA of the CDR3 is TGCGCCAGCAGAACCGGACAGGGTAAGATCCTGGACACTGAAGCTTTCTTT. This sequence encodes CASRTGQGKILDTEAFF.

V gene TRBV10-3 combines with J gene TRBJ1-1, with D maybe TRBD1 (6 bases). The CDR3 loop spans 14 amino acids. V lost 10 bases, J lost 0 bases, and 15 bases lay in between. Germline lookup yields CDR1 ENHRY and CDR2 SYGVKD. The CDR3 nucleotides read TGTGCCACCAACTCTGACAGGCTGAACACTGAAGCTTTCTTT. It specifies CATNSDRLNTEAFF.

The chain has TRBV5-6 and TRBJ1-2; TRBD1 might be the D (5 bases). The CDR3 is 14 amino acids. The V gene lost 2 bases and the J gene lost 5 bases, with 13 bases spanning the gap. Germline CDR1 reads SGHDT; CDR2 reads YYEEEE. Here the CDR3 reads CASSFGHQIYGYTF. The CDR3, as DNA: TGTGCCAGCAGCTTCGGACACCAGATTTATGGCTACACCTTC.

This rearrangement joins TRBV2 to TRBJ2-7; perhaps TRBD2 as D (6 bases). The CDR3 consists of 15 residues. Germline V CDR1 and CDR2: SNHLY, FYNNEI. The V and J ends lost 7 bases and 2 bases respectively, with 18 bases between them. The CDR3 nucleotides are TGTGCCAGCATGAAGGACTACCTAAAGACCTACGAGCAGTACTTC. Its protein is CASMKDYLKTYEQYF. The full variable domain, completed using reference TRBV2 and TRBJ2-7, is EPEVTQTPSHQVTQMGQEVILRCVPISNHLYFYWYRQILGQKVEFLVSFYNNEISEKSEIFDDQFSVERPDGSNFTLKIRSTKLEDSAMYFCASMKDYLKTYEQYFGPGTRLTVT.

The V and J genes are TRBV2 and TRBJ1-2; 7 bases are shared with TRBD1. The germline gives CDR1 SNHLY, CDR2 FYNNEI. V shed 4 bases and J 0 bases; nucleotides not matched to a gene: 5. This CDR3 has 15 residues. The CDR3 nucleotides are TGTGCCAGCAGTGTCGGAGGGGGCACTAACTATGGCTACACCTTC. As protein: CASSVGGGTNYGYTF.

Comment on this clone: This clone may be a read error of a much larger clone one base away. The rearrangement uses TRBV7-2 and TRBJ1-1; no clear D. The CDR3 totals 13 residues. V gave up 1 base and J gave up 0 bases, with 3 bases separating them. Germline loops: CDR1 SGHTA, CDR2 FQGNSA. CDR3 loop: CASSLEMNTEAFF. The CDR3 bases are TGTGCCAGCAGCTTAGAAATGAACACTGAAGCTTTCTTT.

This chain uses TRBV3-1 (or the pseudogene TRBV3-2) with TRBJ1-4; D gene uncertain. CDR3 length: 14 residues. The germline V gene encodes CDR1 LGHDT and CDR2 YNNKEL (reference sequence). The germline V and J ends were trimmed by 0 bases and 8 bases, with 10 bases remaining between them. The CDR3 DNA sequence: TGTGCCAGCAGCCAAGAGGCGTCGGCGGAAAAACTGTTTTTT. It codes for CASSQEASAEKLFF.

Here the CDR3 reads CASSLGQGTGEKLFF. In nucleotides, the CDR3 is TGTGCCAGCAGCTTAGGGCAGGGGACGGGTGAAAAACTGTTTTTT. The chain couples TRBV13 to TRBJ1-4; D possibly corresponds to TRBD1 (6 bases). The CDR3 consists of 15 residues. Trimming removed 0 bases at V and 7 bases at J, with 12 bases between. The germline V gene has CDR1 PRHDT and CDR2 FYEKMQ (reference sequence).

This chain links TRBV5-1 with TRBJ1-2; D uncertain. This CDR3 has 14 amino acids. Germline CDR1 SGHRS, CDR2 YFSETQ. V lost 1 base and J lost 2, with 9 bases in between. The CDR3 DNA sequence: TGCGCCAGCAGCTTGTCGGCCAGAAACTATGGCTACACCTTC. This sequence encodes CASSLSARNYGYTF.

The chain combines TRBV3-1 (or the pseudogene TRBV3-2) with TRBJ2-2; D might be TRBD2 (6 bases). The CDR3 is made up of 17 amino acids. The germline CDR1 and CDR2 sequences are LGHDT and YNNKEL (reference sequence). Trimming stripped 4 bases from V and 6 bases from J, with 21 bases between. The CDR3 here is CASSLRDSILGSGELFF. The CDR3, as DNA: TGTGCCAGCAGCCTCCGGGACTCCATTTTAGGATCCGGGGAGCTGTTTTTT.

V and J are TRBV10-1 and TRBJ1-5; D not certain. Germline V CDR1 and CDR2: WNHNN, SYGVQD (reference sequence). V was shortened by 2 bases and J by 0 bases, with 5 bases between the two germline ends. This CDR3 is built from 14 residues. Here the CDR3 reads CASSEKGSNQPQHF. CDR3 nucleotide sequence: TGCGCCAGCAGTGAGAAGGGTAGCAATCAGCCCCAGCATTTT.

This clone was observed once. The chain has TRBV10-3 and TRBJ2-3; 9 positions agree with TRBD1. The germline V gene has CDR1 ENHRY and CDR2 SYGVKD. This CDR3 contains 14 residues. V shed 8 bases, J shed 1 base, and the junction held 4 bases outside the gene matches. The DNA for the CDR3 is TGTGCCATCTCCAGGGACAGGGGCACAGATACGCAGTATTTT. This codes for CAISRDRGTDTQYF.